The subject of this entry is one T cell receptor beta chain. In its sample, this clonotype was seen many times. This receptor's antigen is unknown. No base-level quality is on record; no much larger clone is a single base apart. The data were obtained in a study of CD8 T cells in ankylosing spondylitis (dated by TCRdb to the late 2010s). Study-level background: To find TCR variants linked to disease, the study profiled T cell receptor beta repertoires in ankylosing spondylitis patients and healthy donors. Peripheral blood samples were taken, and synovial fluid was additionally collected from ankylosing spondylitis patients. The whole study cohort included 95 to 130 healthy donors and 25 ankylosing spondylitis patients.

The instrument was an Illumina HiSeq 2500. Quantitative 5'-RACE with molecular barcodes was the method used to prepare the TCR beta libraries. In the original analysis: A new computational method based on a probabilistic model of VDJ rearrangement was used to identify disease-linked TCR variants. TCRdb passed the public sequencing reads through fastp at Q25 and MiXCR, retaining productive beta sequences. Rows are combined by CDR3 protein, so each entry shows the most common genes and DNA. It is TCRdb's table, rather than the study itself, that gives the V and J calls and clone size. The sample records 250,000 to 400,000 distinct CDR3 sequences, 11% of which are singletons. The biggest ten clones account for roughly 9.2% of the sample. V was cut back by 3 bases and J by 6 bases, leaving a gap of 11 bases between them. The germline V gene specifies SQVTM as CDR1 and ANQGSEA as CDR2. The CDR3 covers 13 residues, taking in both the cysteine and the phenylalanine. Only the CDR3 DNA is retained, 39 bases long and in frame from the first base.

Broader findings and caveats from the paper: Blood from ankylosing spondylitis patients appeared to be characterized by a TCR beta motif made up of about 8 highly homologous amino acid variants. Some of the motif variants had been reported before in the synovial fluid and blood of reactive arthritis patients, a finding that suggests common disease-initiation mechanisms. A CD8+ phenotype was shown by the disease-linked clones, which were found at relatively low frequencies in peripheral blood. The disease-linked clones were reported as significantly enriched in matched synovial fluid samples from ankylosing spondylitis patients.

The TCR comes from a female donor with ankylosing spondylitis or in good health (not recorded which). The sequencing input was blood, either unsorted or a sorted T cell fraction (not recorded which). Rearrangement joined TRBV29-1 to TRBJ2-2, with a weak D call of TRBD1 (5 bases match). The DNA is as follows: TGCAGCGTTGAGGTGGGGCGCGCCGGGGAGCTGTTTTTT. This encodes CSVEVGRAGELFF.